This TCR beta chain came from a study of shared clonotypes between healthy human individuals. Regarding the study as a whole: Limited genetic and exposure-history diversity came from having few donors.

The germline CDR1 and CDR2 sequences are SGHVS and FQNEAQ. The CDR3 has 18 amino acids. V gave up 1 base and J gave up 7 bases; unmatched junction bases: 10. A word on this clone: Its cognate antigen is unknown.

CD45RA-negative memory and CD45RA+ naive subsets were split from the CD4+ cells. Measured with immunoSEQ multiplex PCR; TCRdb has only the in-frame clones, and not every one. The sample consists of 2,500,000 or so clones, roughly 93% of them appearing once. The sequenced material came from naive CD4+ T cells from PBMCs. Subset meaning: CD45RA+ positively selected. The clonotype comes from a man between 18 and 29 years old in good health. Some clones in this sample may be carry-over from other donors' samples. This chain joins TRBV7-8 and TRBJ2-5, with 15 positions matching TRBD2. CDR3 in amino acids: CASSLVGLAGGQSGTQYF. In DNA form, the CDR3 reads TGTGCCAGCAGCTTAGTCGGACTAGCGGGAGGGCAGAGTGGGACCCAGTACTTC.